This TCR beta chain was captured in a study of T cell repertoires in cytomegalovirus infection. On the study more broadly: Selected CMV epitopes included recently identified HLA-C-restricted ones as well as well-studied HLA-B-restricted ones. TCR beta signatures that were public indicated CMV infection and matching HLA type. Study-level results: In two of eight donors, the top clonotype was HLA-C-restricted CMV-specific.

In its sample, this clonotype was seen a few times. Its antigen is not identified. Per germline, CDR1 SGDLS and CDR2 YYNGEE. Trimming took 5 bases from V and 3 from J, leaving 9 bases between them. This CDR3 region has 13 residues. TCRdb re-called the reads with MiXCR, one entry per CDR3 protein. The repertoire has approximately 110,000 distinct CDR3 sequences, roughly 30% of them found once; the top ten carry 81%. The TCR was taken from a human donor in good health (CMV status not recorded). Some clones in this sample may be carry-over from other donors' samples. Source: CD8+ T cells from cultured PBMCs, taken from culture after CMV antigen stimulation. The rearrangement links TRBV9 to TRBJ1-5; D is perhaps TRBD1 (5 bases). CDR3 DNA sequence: TGTGCCAGCAGTGAGGGGCCCAATCAGCCCCAGCATTTT. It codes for CASSEGPNQPQHF. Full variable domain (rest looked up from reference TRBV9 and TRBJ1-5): DSGVTQTPKHLITATGQRVTLRCSPRSGDLSVYWYQQSLDQGLQFLIQYYNGEERAKGNILERFSAQQFPDLHSELNLSSLELGDSALYFCASSEGPNQPQHFGDGTRLSIL.